This T cell receptor beta chain came from a study of blood T cell repertoires in COVID-19. In the study overall: Researchers got acute and convalescent COVID-19 samples from the United States, Italy and Spain. Sample material is recorded as cDNA or gDNA derived from T cells, B-cell-depleted T cells, or PBMCs.

Germline V gene lookup returns CDR1 SNHLY and CDR2 FYNNEI. The germline V and J ends were trimmed by 7 bases and 0 bases, with 7 bases remaining between them. This CDR3 comprises 12 residues. As originally analysed: Estimated nucleated cell counts came from reference gene primer amplification. Libraries were prepared by immunoSEQ multiplex PCR; TCRdb keeps only in-frame clonotypes and omits some of them. V and J calls and clone size are given by that table; D and trimming were obtained from the DNA. The sample contains about 280,000 clones, approximately 83% of which appear only once. This chain connects TRBV2 to TRBJ2-7; D gene ambiguous. The receptor comes from a woman in her seventies with acute or convalescent COVID-19. The source material was peripheral blood. CDR3 DNA: TGTGCCAGCAAGGAGAGCTCCTACGAGCAGTACTTC. This gives the protein CASKESSYEQYF.